Each of the 30 T cell receptor beta chains below was sequenced from the same sample in a study of neurological immune-mediated disorders. Using its own MiXCR run on the 5' RACE reads, TCRdb lists one record per CDR3 protein. The sample lists roughly 30,000 distinct CDR3 sequences, roughly an eighth occurring once. The specimen was PBMCs. All receptors derive from a woman in her sixties or seventies in good health.

This clonotype showed up many times. CDR3 nucleotides: TGTGCCATCCGGCACCCCTTCTCTGGAAACACCATATATTTT. Its protein product is CAIRHPFSGNTIYF. The V call is TRBV10-3, the J call TRBJ1-3; D is unclear. The CDR3 loop spans 14 amino acids. Trimming cost V 8 bases and J 0 bases, with 11 bases left between them. CDR1 and CDR2 (germline): ENHRY, SYGVKD.

This clonotype was recorded at least ten times. V is TRBV4-2 and J is TRBJ2-6; 9 bases agree with TRBD1. The CDR3 is 22 amino acids. Trimming cost V 0 bases and J 1 base; bases outside gene matches: 16. Germline V CDR1 and CDR2: LGHNA, YNFKEQ. The CDR3 loop is CASSQDSYRGRGSVSGANVLTF. CDR3 nucleotide sequence: TGTGCCAGCAGCCAAGATAGTTACAGGGGGCGCGGGTCGGTTTCTGGGGCCAACGTCCTGACTTTC.

This clonotype was recorded at least ten times. The CDR3: CSAKQGNEQYF. CDR3 bases: TGCAGTGCTAAGCAGGGAAACGAGCAGTACTTC. The chain links TRBV20-1 to TRBJ2-7, with D maybe TRBD1 (5 bases). Germline CDR1 reads DFQATT; CDR2 reads SNEGSKA (reference sequence). CDR3 size: 11 residues. The ends were cut back, 4 bases at V and 5 bases at J, with 9 bases in the middle.

This clonotype is a singleton in its sample. The rearrangement joins TRBV5-5 to TRBJ2-1; 8 bases are a match to TRBD1. The V gene's germline CDR1 is SGHKS and CDR2 YYEKEE (reference sequence). V dropped 1 base and J dropped 2; count of bases not matched to a gene: 8. The CDR3 has 17 amino acids. CDR3 DNA: TGTGCCAGCAGCTTGTGTCTAACAGGGGGTCCCTACAATGAGCAGTTCTTC. Encoded protein: CASSLCLTGGPYNEQFF.

This clonotype was observed many times. The rearrangement links TRBV20-1 to TRBJ1-2, with 9 bases lining up with TRBD1. This CDR3 is built from 14 residues. From germline, CDR1 is DFQATT and CDR2 SNEGSKA (reference sequence). Trimming removed 3 bases from V and 6 bases from J; junction bases left unmatched: 8. The CDR3 nucleotides read TGCAGTGCTAGGGTACAGGGGGCGCGAAATGGCTACACCTTC. It is translated as CSARVQGARNGYTF.

This clonotype has at least ten counts. This chain joins TRBV3-1 and TRBJ1-1, with unresolved D. V shed 4 bases and J shed 1 base, with 10 bases lying between them. Germline V CDR1 and CDR2: LGHDT, YNNKEL (reference sequence). The CDR3 is 14 residues long. CDR3 nucleotides: TGTGCCAGCAGCCGCGTCGGCTCGAACACTGAAGCTTTCTTT. Protein: CASSRVGSNTEAFF.

This sequence joins TRBV3-1 and TRBJ2-3, with D maybe TRBD2 (7 bases). The length of the CDR3 is 17 residues. V was cut by 4 bases and J by 0 bases, with 17 bases left in between. The germline V gene encodes CDR1 LGHDT and CDR2 YNNKEL (reference sequence). This chain's CDR3 is CASSRRKGGSSTDTQYF. CDR3 sequence (DNA): TGTGCCAGCAGCCGACGAAAGGGGGGGTCTAGCACAGATACGCAGTATTTT.

Of note for this clonotype: Here the CDR3 omits its conserved ending phenylalanine or tryptophan, so a read error is the likely source. The rearrangement links TRBV5-1 to TRBJ2-5, with D tentatively TRBD2 (6 bases). V was trimmed by 4 bases and J by 1 base, leaving 14 bases between them. The CDR3 totals 15 residues. Germline loops: CDR1 SGHRS, CDR2 YFSETQ. CDR3 bases: TGCGCCAGCAGCGGAGGGACTGGCGGCCAAGAGACCCAGTACTGC. This sequence encodes CASSGGTGGQETQYC.

This chain connects TRBV6-5 to TRBJ2-5; D may match TRBD1 or TRBD2 (6 bases each). The germline V and J ends were trimmed by 2 bases and 5 bases, with 12 bases remaining between them. Germline values: CDR1 MNHEY, CDR2 SVGAGI. The CDR3 has 14 residues. The CDR3 protein is CASSYRGPSETQYF. CDR3 DNA sequence: TGTGCCAGCAGTTACCGGGGGCCCAGCGAGACCCAGTACTTC.

A note on this clonotype: One junction end does not reproduce the germline sequence, and a read error may be involved. This sequence joins TRBV5-1 and TRBJ2-3; D not resolved. Germline V gives CDR1 SGHRS, CDR2 YFSETQ. The CDR3 runs 13 residues. The CDR3 sequence is CSSSGSGTDTQYF. The CDR3 region has the DNA TGCTCCAGCTCCGGGTCGGGCACAGATACGCAGTATTTT.

This clonotype is deemed medium-sized. This chain connects TRBV20-1 to TRBJ2-5, with a tentative D call TRBD2 (6 bases). Germline V lookup: CDR1 DFQATT, CDR2 SNEGSKA (reference sequence). The CDR3 is made up of 12 amino acids. Trimming removed 6 bases at V and 4 bases at J, with 12 bases between. The CDR3 sequence: CSAMDGRETQYF. The CDR3 bases are TGCAGTGCAATGGACGGGAGAGAGACCCAGTACTTC.

At least ten counts were recorded for this clonotype. The chain joins TRBV28 to TRBJ2-7; 12 bases align to TRBD2. This CDR3 spans 14 amino acids. Germline V gene lookup returns CDR1 MDHEN and CDR2 SYDVKM. Trimming at V came to 5 bases and at J to 3 bases, leaving 2 bases not matched to a gene. Written as DNA, the CDR3 is TGTGCCAGCAGTACTAGCGGGGGGAGCTACGAGCAGTACTTC. Translated: CASSTSGGSYEQYF.

Turning to this clonotype: Being one base from a much bigger clone, this may be a read error. V gene TRBV20-1 combines with J gene TRBJ1-2, with TRBD1 matching over 7 bases. Germline assignment: CDR1 DFQATT and CDR2 SNEGSKA (reference sequence). Trimming cost V 6 bases and J 0 bases; bases outside gene matches: 16. The length of the CDR3 is 17 residues. The CDR3 sequence: CSARGGGPTDSNYGYTF. The DNA of the CDR3 is TGCAGTGCCCGGGGAGGGGGCCCTACCGACTCTAACTATGGCTACACCTTC.

In its sample, this clonotype was seen many times. The chain combines TRBV15 with TRBJ2-7, with D possibly being TRBD1 or TRBD2 (6 bases each). V was trimmed by 0 bases and J by 13 bases, leaving 13 bases between them. Germline V gene data show CDR1 as LNHNV and CDR2 as YYDKDF (reference sequence). The CDR3 is 12 residues long. The CDR3 sequence is CATSREGGSLYF. CDR3 bases: TGTGCCACCAGCAGAGAAGGGGGGTCTCTTTACTTC.

This clonotype was picked up many times. The chain combines TRBV25-1 with TRBJ1-6; possible D gene TRBD1, 6 bases. Germline V lookup: CDR1 MGHDK, CDR2 SYGVNS. The V and J ends lost 7 bases and 8 bases respectively, with 9 bases between them. The CDR3 covers 12 residues. The CDR3 DNA is TGTGCCAGCAACCAGGGGTATTCACCCCTCCACTTT. This encodes CASNQGYSPLHF.

This clonotype was found many times. V gene TRBV4-2 combines with J gene TRBJ1-1, with a possible D match to TRBD1 (5 bases). This CDR3 region has 14 residues. Trimming took off 4 bases at V and 2 bases at J, with 11 bases between the two ends. Germline lookup yields CDR1 LGHNA and CDR2 YNFKEQ. In nucleotides, the CDR3 is TGTGCCAGCAGCCCCCTGGGGGAAAACACTGAAGCTTTCTTT. Translating it yields CASSPLGENTEAFF.

The table lists this clonotype with many counts. The rearrangement links TRBV5-1 to TRBJ1-6, with 8 bases aligning to TRBD1. In germline, CDR1 is SGHRS, CDR2 YFSETQ. There are 14 residues in the CDR3. The J segment lost 6 bases and the V segment lost 3 bases, leaving 2 bases of the junction unmatched. CDR3 nucleotide sequence: TGCGCCAGCAGCTCAGGACAGGGTAATTCACCCCTCCACTTT. Protein sequence: CASSSGQGNSPLHF.

This clonotype occurred many times. The chain couples TRBV5-4 to TRBJ2-3; D is unclear. Trimming took 0 bases from V and 5 from J, leaving 7 bases between them. Germline CDR1 reads SGHNT; CDR2 reads YYREEE (reference sequence). This CDR3 has 13 residues. CDR3 loop: CASSLEDGDTQYF. CDR3 coding DNA: TGTGCCAGCAGCTTGGAGGATGGAGATACGCAGTATTTT.

This clonotype was observed many times. The CDR3 sequence: CASSDGGNQPQHF. CDR3 coding DNA: TGCGCCAGCAGCGACGGGGGCAATCAGCCCCAGCATTTT. The V call is TRBV5-1, the J call TRBJ1-5, with unresolved D. Germline V gene sequence: CDR1 SGHRS, CDR2 YFSETQ. Between the trimmed V and J ends, which lost 4 bases and 2 bases, there was a span of 7 bases. The CDR3 totals 13 residues.

This clonotype has a count of ten or more. V and J are TRBV3-1 and TRBJ2-7, with D perhaps assigned TRBD1 or TRBD2 (5 bases each). The V and J ends lost 6 bases and 0 bases respectively, with 15 bases between them. The germline V gene has CDR1 LGHDT and CDR2 YNNKEL (reference sequence). The CDR3 covers 15 residues. CDR3: CASRGTHLLSYEQYF. DNA of the CDR3: TGTGCCAGCAGGGGGACGCACTTACTCTCCTACGAGCAGTACTTC.

This clonotype has ten or more counts. V is TRBV5-1 and J is TRBJ1-1; weak D call: TRBD1 (5 bases). From germline, CDR1 is SGHRS and CDR2 YFSETQ. V was clipped by 7 bases and J by 4 bases, with 20 bases between them. The CDR3 covers 15 residues. The CDR3: CASFPSLGRGTEAFF. DNA for the CDR3: TGCGCCAGCTTTCCCTCTTTAGGGAGGGGCACTGAAGCTTTCTTT.

This clonotype has at least ten counts. The chain joins TRBV6-5 to TRBJ2-7; D could derive from TRBD1 or TRBD2 (5 bases each). Between the trimmed V and J ends, which lost 8 bases and 6 bases, there was a span of 14 bases. The CDR3 length is 12 residues. Germline lookup yields CDR1 MNHEY and CDR2 SVGAGI. The CDR3 is CASWQGAGEQYF. The CDR3 DNA reads as TGTGCCAGCTGGCAGGGAGCAGGCGAGCAGTACTTC.

This clonotype has just a few counts. The V call is TRBV6-6, the J call TRBJ1-5; D is unresolved. Trimming removed 6 bases from V and 2 bases from J, with 17 bases in between. The CDR3 extends over 16 amino acids. CDR1 MNHNY and CDR2 SVGAGI come from the germline V gene (reference sequence). This CDR3 is CASSGGVLRRNQPQHF. For the CDR3, the DNA is TGTGCCAGCAGCGGCGGGGTTCTCCGGCGCAATCAGCCCCAGCATTTT.

This clonotype showed up many times. The rearrangement links TRBV4-1 to TRBJ1-6; 8 nucleotides line up with TRBD1. J lost 8 bases, V lost 3 bases, and 9 bases had no gene match. The CDR3 covers 16 residues. Germline-derived CDR1 and CDR2 are MGHRA and YSYEKL. The CDR3 DNA follows: TGCGCCAGCAGCCATCCCACAGGGGGAGGCGATTCACCCCTCCACTTT. Its translation is CASSHPTGGGDSPLHF.

Comments on this clonotype: A junction end diverges from the germline sequence, so it may reflect a read error. The chain combines TRBV4-3 with TRBJ1-1; 7 nucleotides match TRBD1. CDR1 and CDR2 from the germline V gene are LGHNA and YSLEER. The CDR3 has 15 amino acids. Written as DNA, the CDR3 is TGCGCCATCAGCCAGGGTGACAGGGCGAGCACTGAAGCTTTCTTT. The encoded protein is CAISQGDRASTEAFF.

Turning to this clonotype: A much larger clone lies one base from this, so it may be a read error. The V gene is TRBV20-1, the J gene TRBJ2-7; weak D call: TRBD2 (8 bases). The CDR3 is 13 residues long. Germline-derived CDR1 and CDR2 are DFQATT and SNEGSKA (reference sequence). Trimming removed 6 bases from V and 5 bases from J, with 17 bases in between. The CDR3 protein is CSAPTGGGHEQYF. The CDR3 nucleotides are TGCAGTGCCCCGACGGGAGGGGGCCACGAGCAGTACTTC.

This clonotype was detected many times. The chain recombines TRBV2 with TRBJ2-7; possible D gene TRBD2, 6 bases. Germline V lookup: CDR1 SNHLY, CDR2 FYNNEI. There are 11 residues in the CDR3. V dropped 6 bases and J dropped 6 bases, with 9 bases sitting between them. The CDR3 DNA reads as TGTGCCAGCAGAAGAGCGGGCGAGCAGTACTTC. Amino acid sequence: CASRRAGEQYF.

This clonotype was seen at least ten times. This CDR3 reads CASSPSTAINSPLHF. The CDR3 coding sequence is TGTGCCAGCTCACCCTCGACAGCGATAAATTCACCCCTCCACTTT. The chain uses TRBV18 and TRBJ1-6; a weak D match, TRBD1 (5 bases). The CDR3 is made up of 15 amino acids. CDR1 is KGHSH, CDR2 LQKENI, per germline. V shed 3 bases and J shed 7 bases, with 13 bases lying between them.

This clonotype occurred once. Germline and junction disagree at one end, which may indicate a read error. The V gene is TRBV12-3 or TRBV12-4, the J gene TRBJ2-7, with 7 bases that match TRBD2. The length of the CDR3 is 13 residues. CDR3 amino acids: CARRSGRAYEQYF. The CDR3 nucleotides are TGTGCCCGCAGGTCAGGGAGGGCCTACGAGCAGTACTTC.

Concerning this clonotype: No conserved phenylalanine or tryptophan is present at the end of the CDR3, so a read error is the likely explanation. DNA for the CDR3: TGTGCCAGCAGGAGAGGAGTGGGGTCAGATTCACACCTCCACTCT. This gives the protein CASRRGVGSDSHLHS. V is TRBV13 and J is TRBJ1-6; D gene uncertain. This CDR3 spans 15 amino acids. Per the germline V gene, CDR1 is PRHDT and CDR2 is FYEKMQ (reference sequence).